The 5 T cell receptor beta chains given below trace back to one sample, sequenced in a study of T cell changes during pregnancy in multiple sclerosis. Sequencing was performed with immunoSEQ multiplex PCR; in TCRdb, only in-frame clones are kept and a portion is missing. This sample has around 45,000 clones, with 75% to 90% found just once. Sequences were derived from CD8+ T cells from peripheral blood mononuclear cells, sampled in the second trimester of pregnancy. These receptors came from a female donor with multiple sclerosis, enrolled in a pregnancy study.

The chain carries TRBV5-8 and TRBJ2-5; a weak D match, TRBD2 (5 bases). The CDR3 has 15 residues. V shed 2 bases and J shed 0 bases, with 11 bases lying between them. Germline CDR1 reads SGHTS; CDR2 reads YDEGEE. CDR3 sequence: CASSFRWEYQETQYF. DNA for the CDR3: TGTGCCAGCAGCTTTAGGTGGGAGTACCAAGAGACCCAGTACTTC.

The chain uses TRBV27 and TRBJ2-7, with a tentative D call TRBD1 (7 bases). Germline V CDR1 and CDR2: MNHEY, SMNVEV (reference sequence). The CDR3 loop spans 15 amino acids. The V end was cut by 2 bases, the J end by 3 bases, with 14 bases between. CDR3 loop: CASSLAGTDFYEQYF. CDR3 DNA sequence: TGTGCCAGCAGTTTAGCGGGGACAGACTTCTACGAGCAGTACTTC.

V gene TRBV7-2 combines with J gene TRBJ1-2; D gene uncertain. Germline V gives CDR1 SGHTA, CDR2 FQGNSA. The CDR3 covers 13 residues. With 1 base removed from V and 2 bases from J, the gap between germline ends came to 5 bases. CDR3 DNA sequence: TGTGCCAGCAGCTTAGTAGAGAACTATGGCTACACCTTC. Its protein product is CASSLVENYGYTF.

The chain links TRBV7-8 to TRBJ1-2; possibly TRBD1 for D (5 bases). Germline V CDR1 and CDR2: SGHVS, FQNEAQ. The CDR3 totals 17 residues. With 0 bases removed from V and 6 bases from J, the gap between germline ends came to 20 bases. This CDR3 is CASSLASLPRVGDGYTF. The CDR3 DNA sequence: TGTGCCAGCAGCTTAGCGTCCTTGCCCAGGGTAGGGGATGGCTACACCTTC.

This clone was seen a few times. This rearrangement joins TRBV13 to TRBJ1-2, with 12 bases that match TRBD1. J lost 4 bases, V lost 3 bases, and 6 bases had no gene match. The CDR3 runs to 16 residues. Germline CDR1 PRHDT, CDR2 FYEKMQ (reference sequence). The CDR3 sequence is CASSLGQGAPGYGYTF. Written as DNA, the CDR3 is TGTGCCAGCAGCTTGGGACAGGGGGCGCCTGGCTATGGCTACACCTTC.